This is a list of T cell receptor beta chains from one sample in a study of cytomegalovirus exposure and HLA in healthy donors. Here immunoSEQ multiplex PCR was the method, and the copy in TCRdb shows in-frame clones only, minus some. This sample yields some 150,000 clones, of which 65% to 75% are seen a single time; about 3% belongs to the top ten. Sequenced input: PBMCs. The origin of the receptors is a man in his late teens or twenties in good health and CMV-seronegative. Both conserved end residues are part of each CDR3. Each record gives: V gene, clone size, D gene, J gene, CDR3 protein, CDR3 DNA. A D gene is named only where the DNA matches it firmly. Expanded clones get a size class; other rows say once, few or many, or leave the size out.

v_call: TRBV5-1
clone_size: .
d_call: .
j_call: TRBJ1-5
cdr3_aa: CASSLGPSGLYSNQPQHF
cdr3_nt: TGCGCCAGCAGCTTGGGGCCTAGCGGTCTATATAGCAATCAGCCCCAGCATTTT

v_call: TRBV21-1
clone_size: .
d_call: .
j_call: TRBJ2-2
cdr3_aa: CASSKGTEINTGELFF
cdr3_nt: TGTGCCAGCAGCAAAGGGACAGAAATTAACACCGGGGAGCTGTTTTTT

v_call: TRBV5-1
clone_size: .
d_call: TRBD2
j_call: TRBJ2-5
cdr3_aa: CASSLGGTGGQETQYF
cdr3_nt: TGCGCCAGCAGCTTGGGGGGGACGGGGGGCCAAGAGACCCAGTACTTC

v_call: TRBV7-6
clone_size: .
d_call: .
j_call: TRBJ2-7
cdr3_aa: CASSLAANYEQYF
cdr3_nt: TGTGCCAGCAGCTTAGCGGCAAACTACGAGCAGTACTTC

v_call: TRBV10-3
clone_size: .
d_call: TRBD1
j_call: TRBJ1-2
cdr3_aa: CAISGPDRSYGYTF
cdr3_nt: TGTGCCATCAGCGGCCCGGACAGGAGCTATGGCTACACCTTC

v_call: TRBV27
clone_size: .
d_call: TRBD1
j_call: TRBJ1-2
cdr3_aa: CASSLSSGGLIFSRGYTF
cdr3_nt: TGTGCCAGCAGTTTATCGTCAGGGGGCCTGATTTTTTCTCGTGGCTACACCTTC

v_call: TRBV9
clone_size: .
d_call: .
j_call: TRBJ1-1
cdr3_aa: CASSFGQGDTEAFF
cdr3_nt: .

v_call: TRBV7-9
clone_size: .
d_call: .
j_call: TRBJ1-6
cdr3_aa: CASSLGQIPGGSPLHF
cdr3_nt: TGTGCCAGCAGCTTAGGGCAAATACCCGGGGGTTCACCCCTCCACTTT

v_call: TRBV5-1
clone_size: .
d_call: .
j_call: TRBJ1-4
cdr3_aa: CASSLSVLATNEKLFF
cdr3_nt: TGCGCCAGCAGCTTGTCTGTCTTAGCAACTAATGAAAAACTGTTTTTC

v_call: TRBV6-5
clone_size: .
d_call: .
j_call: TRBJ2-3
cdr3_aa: CASSLGTLITDTQYF
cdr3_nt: TGTGCCAGCAGTTTGGGGACTTTGATCACAGATACGCAGTATTTT

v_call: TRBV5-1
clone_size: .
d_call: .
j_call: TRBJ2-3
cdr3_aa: CASKRVLGTDTQYF
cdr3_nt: TGCGCCAGCAAACGGGTACTGGGCACAGATACGCAGTATTTT

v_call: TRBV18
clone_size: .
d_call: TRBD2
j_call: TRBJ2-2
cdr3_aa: CASFTRTSGTTNTGELFF
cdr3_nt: TGTGCCAGCTTCACCAGGACTAGCGGGACCACGAACACCGGGGAGCTGTTTTTT

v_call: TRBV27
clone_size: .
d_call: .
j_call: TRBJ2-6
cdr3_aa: CASSWSGGLGANVLTF
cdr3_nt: TGTGCCAGCAGTTGGTCAGGGGGACTTGGGGCCAACGTCCTGACTTTC

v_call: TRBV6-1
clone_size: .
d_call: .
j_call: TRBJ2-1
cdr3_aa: CATGEKSYNEQFF
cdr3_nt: TGTGCCACGGGGGAGAAGTCCTACAATGAGCAGTTCTTC

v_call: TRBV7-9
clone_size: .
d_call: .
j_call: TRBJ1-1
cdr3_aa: CASSPTLQGGTEAFF
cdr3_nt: TGTGCCAGCAGCCCGACCCTGCAGGGCGGCACTGAAGCTTTCTTT

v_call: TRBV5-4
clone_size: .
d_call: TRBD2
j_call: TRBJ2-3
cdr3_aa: CASSSPGGSDTQYF
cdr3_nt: TGTGCCAGCAGCTCCCCGGGGGGTTCAGATACGCAGTATTTT

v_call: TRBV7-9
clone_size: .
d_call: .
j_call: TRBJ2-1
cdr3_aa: CASSFSSRGSNNEQFF
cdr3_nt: TGTGCCAGCAGCTTCTCGTCGAGGGGGAGCAACAATGAGCAGTTCTTC

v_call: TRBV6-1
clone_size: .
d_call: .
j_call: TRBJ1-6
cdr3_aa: CASSEEGGSYNSPLHF
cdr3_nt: TGTGCCAGCAGTGAAGAAGGAGGATCCTATAATTCACCCCTCCACTTT

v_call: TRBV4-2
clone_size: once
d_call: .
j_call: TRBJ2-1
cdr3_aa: CASSHELAHNEQFF
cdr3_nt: TGTGCCAGCAGCCACGAGCTAGCGCACAATGAGCAGTTCTTC

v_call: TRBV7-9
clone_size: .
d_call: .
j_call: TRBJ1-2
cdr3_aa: CASSSSRGNYGYTF
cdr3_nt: TGTGCCAGCAGCTCGTCCCGGGGTAACTATGGCTACACCTTC

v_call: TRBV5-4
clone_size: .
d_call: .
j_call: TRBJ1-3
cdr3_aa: CASSAQGPGNTIYF
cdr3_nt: TGTGCCAGCAGCGCACAGGGTCCTGGAAACACCATATATTTT

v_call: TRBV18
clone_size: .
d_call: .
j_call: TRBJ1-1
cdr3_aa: CASSPPGYDWAFF
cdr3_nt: TGTGCCAGCTCACCACCGGGTTATGACTGGGCTTTCTTT

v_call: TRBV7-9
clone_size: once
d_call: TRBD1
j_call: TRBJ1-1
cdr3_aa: CASSTRTGLNTEAFF
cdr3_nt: TGTGCCAGCAGCACAAGGACAGGGCTGAACACTGAAGCTTTCTTT

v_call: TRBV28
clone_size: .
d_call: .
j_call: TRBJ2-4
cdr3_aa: CASSWQGFAKNIQYF
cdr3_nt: TGTGCCAGCAGTTGGCAGGGCTTTGCCAAAAACATTCAGTACTTC

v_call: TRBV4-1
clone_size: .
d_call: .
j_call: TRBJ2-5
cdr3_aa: CASSQDHGGQETQYF
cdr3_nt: TGCGCCAGCAGCCAAGATCACGGGGGTCAAGAGACCCAGTACTTC

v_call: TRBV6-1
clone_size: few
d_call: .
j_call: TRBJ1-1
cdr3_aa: CASSPNGMNTEAFF
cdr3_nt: TGTGCCAGCAGTCCAAACGGTATGAACACTGAAGCTTTCTTT

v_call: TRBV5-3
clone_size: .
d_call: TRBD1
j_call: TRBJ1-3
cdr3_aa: CARSGPTGAKSGNTIYF
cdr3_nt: TGTGCCAGAAGCGGACCAACAGGGGCGAAGTCTGGAAACACCATATATTTT

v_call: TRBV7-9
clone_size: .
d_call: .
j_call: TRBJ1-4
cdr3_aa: CASSLPEGINEKLFF
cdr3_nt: TGTGCCAGCAGCCTCCCGGAGGGGATCAATGAAAAACTGTTTTTT

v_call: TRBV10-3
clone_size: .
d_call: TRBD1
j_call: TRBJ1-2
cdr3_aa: CAISNRDRGGGYTF
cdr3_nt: TGTGCCATCAGTAACCGGGACAGGGGGGGTGGCTACACCTTC

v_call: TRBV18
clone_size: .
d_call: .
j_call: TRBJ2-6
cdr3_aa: CASSIGQNMISGANVLTF
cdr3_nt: TGTGCCAGCTCAATAGGACAGAATATGATCTCTGGGGCCAACGTCCTGACTTTC

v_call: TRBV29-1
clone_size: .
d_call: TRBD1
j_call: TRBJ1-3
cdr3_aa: CSVGRGLGNTIYF
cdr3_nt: TGCAGCGTCGGCAGGGGGCTCGGAAACACCATATATTTT

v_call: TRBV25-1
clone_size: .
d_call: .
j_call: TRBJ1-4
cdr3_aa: CASSGYLPGIFF
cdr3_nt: TGTGCCAGCAGTGGTTATCTCCCGGGAATCTTTTTT

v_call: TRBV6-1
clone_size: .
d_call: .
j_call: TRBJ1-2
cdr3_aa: CASTRGWGYTF
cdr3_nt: TGTGCCAGCACCCGCGGGTGGGGCTACACCTTC

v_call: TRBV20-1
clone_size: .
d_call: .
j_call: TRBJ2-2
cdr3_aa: CSAEITGELFF
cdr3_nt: TGCAGTGCCGAGATCACCGGGGAGCTGTTTTTT

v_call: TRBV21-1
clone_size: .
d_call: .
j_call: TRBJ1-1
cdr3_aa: CASSPRGDRDLLDTEAFF
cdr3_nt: TGTGCCAGCAGCCCCAGAGGGGACAGGGATCTTCTTGACACTGAAGCTTTCTTT

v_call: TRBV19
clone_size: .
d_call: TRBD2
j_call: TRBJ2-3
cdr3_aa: CASSIVTSGGPDTQYF
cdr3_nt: TGTGCCAGTAGTATAGTAACTAGCGGGGGACCTGATACGCAGTATTTT

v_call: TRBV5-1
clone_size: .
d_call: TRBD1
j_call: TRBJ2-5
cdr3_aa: CASSFLQGAASRETQYF
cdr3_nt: TGCGCCAGCAGCTTCTTACAGGGGGCCGCCTCAAGGGAGACCCAGTACTTC

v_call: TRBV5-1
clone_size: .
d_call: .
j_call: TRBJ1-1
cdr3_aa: CASTDGGYTEAFF
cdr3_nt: TGCGCCAGCACGGATGGGGGGTACACTGAAGCTTTCTTT

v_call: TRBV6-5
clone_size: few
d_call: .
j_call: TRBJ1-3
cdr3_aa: CASSYSRVLSGNTIYF
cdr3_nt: TGTGCCAGCAGTTACTCGAGGGTTCTCTCTGGAAACACCATATATTTT

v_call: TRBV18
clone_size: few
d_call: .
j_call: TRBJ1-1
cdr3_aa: CASSPRSQLRTFF
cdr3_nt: TGTGCCAGCTCACCACGATCCCAACTACGAACTTTCTTT

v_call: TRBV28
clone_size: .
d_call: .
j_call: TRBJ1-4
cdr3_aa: CASSLAGPLFF
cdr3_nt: TGTGCCAGCAGTTTGGCAGGCCCTCTATTTTTT

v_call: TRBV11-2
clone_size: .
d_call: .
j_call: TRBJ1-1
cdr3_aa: CASRFSWGRRNTEAFF
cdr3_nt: TGTGCCAGCAGGTTCTCTTGGGGGAGGCGGAACACTGAAGCTTTCTTT

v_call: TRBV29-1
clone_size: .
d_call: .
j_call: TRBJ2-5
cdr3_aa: CSLTKQETQYF
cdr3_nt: TGCAGCTTGACAAAACAAGAGACCCAGTACTTC

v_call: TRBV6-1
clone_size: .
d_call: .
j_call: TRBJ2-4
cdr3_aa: CASSEVDWLEAAKNIQYF
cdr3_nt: TGTGCCAGCAGTGAGGTCGATTGGCTCGAGGCGGCCAAAAACATTCAGTACTTC

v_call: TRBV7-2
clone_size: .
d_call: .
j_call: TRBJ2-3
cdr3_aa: CASSLTGTFTDTQYF
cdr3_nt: TGTGCCAGCAGCTTGACCGGGACATTTACAGATACGCAGTATTTT

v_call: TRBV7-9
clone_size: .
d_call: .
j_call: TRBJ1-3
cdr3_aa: CASSLLGGPLAGNTIYF
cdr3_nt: TGTGCCAGCAGCCTGCTCGGGGGGCCGCTAGCTGGAAACACCATATATTTT

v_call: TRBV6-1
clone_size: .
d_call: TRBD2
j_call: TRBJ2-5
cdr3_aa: CASSGGGARETQYF
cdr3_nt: TGTGCCAGCAGTGGCGGGGGGGCCAGGGAGACCCAGTACTTC